Following are 4 T cell receptor beta chains from one sample sequenced in a study of blood T cell repertoires in COVID-19. TCRdb's table, derived via immunoSEQ multiplex PCR, lists solely in-frame clones and lacks some. The table lists about 240,000 clones, approximately 86% of them singletons. Input material: peripheral blood. The receptors were sampled from a woman aged 45-60 years with COVID-19, enrolled during active disease.

The V call is TRBV2, the J call TRBJ2-7, with D maybe TRBD1 (5 bases). The CDR3 has 12 residues. Germline assignment: CDR1 SNHLY and CDR2 FYNNEI. V was trimmed by 5 bases and J by 4 bases, leaving 9 bases between them. In nucleotides, the CDR3 is TGTGCCAGCAGTATTGGGGCTTACGAGCAGTACTTC. It translates to CASSIGAYEQYF.

The chain links TRBV4-1 to TRBJ1-5; no reliable D call. The CDR3 length is 16 residues. With 1 base removed from V and 4 bases from J, the gap between germline ends came to 14 bases. Per the germline V gene, CDR1 is MGHRA and CDR2 is YSYEKL. This CDR3 is CASSQGVASRNQPQHF. The CDR3 DNA reads TGCGCCAGCAGCCAAGGGGTAGCGTCTCGTAATCAGCCCCAGCATTTT.

This clone was counted once. The chain couples TRBV6-1 to TRBJ1-2; maybe TRBD1 (6 bases). The CDR3 sequence is 15 residues long. V was cut by 3 bases and J by 6 bases, with 17 bases left in between. Germline values: CDR1 MNHNS, CDR2 SASEGT. CDR3 sequence (DNA): TGTGCCAGCAGTGAGGAGTTGGACAGCTTGGATGGCTACACCTTC. This codes for CASSEELDSLDGYTF.

This chain connects TRBV3-1 (or the pseudogene TRBV3-2) to TRBJ1-6; D is perhaps TRBD1 (5 bases). CDR1 and CDR2 from the germline V gene are LGHDT and YNNKEL (reference sequence). V gave up 1 base and J gave up 5 bases, with 9 bases separating them. The CDR3 is made up of 15 amino acids. As DNA, the CDR3 is TGTGCCAGCAGCCAAGGTGACAGAAATAATTCACCCCTCCACTTT. It specifies CASSQGDRNNSPLHF.